Following are 28 T cell receptor beta chains from one sample sequenced in a study of blood T cell repertoires in COVID-19. Libraries were prepared by immunoSEQ multiplex PCR; TCRdb keeps only in-frame clonotypes and omits some of them. The repertoire holds approximately 470,000 clones, with approximately 83% as singletons. The sequencing input was peripheral blood. The receptors come from a human donor in a cohort sampled during active COVID-19.

This chain connects TRBV19 to TRBJ1-5; 8 bases are a match to TRBD1. The V gene's germline CDR1 is LNHDA and CDR2 SQIVND (reference sequence). The CDR3 is 17 amino acids. V lost 4 bases and J lost 0; bases outside the gene matches: 8. CDR3: CASSNSRTGTSNQPQHF. CDR3 bases: TGTGCCAGTAGTAACTCCCGGACAGGGACTAGCAATCAGCCCCAGCATTTT.

The chain links TRBV7-6 to TRBJ1-1, with no clear D. Germline loops: CDR1 SGHVS, CDR2 FNYEAQ. This CDR3 comprises 16 residues. Trimming removed 5 bases from V and 0 bases from J, with 16 bases in between. The CDR3 spells CASSSELGQMNTEAFF. CDR3 nucleotide sequence: TGTGCCAGCAGCAGCGAACTAGGTCAAATGAACACTGAAGCTTTCTTT.

The gene calls are TRBV5-8 and TRBJ2-7; perhaps TRBD1 as D (6 bases). The CDR3 length is 13 residues. The V gene lost 5 bases and the J gene lost 3 bases, with 12 bases spanning the gap. Germline V gives CDR1 SGHTS, CDR2 YDEGEE. The CDR3 DNA is TGTGCCAGCAGTCAAGGACAGTTCTACGAGCAGTACTTC. Translating it yields CASSQGQFYEQYF.

This chain links TRBV5-1 with TRBJ2-7, with TRBD2 matching 10 bases. This CDR3 is 15 amino acids long. Per germline, CDR1 SGHRS and CDR2 YFSETQ. J was trimmed by 5 bases and V by 3 bases; bases with no gene match: 8. The CDR3 here is CASSSILAGADEQYF. DNA of the CDR3: TGCGCCAGCAGCTCCATTCTAGCGGGAGCGGACGAGCAGTACTTC.

There are many counts of this clone. V and J are TRBV9 and TRBJ1-5; D perhaps matches TRBD1 (6 bases). The length of the CDR3 is 15 residues. The V end was cut by 0 bases, the J end by 2 bases, with 9 bases between. Germline V gives CDR1 SGDLS, CDR2 YYNGEE. CDR3 region: CASSVGQGRNQPQHF. The CDR3, as DNA: TGTGCCAGCAGCGTAGGGCAGGGGCGCAATCAGCCCCAGCATTTT.

V and J are TRBV2 and TRBJ2-5, with 15 positions matching TRBD2. J gave up 5 bases and V 4 bases, and 2 bases lay outside the gene matches. Germline V gene data show CDR1 as SNHLY and CDR2 as FYNNEI. The CDR3 is 15 amino acids. CDR3 coding DNA: TGTGCCAGCAGTGGGACTAGCGGGAGGGAGGAGACCCAGTACTTC. It yields the protein CASSGTSGREETQYF.

This clone was picked up one time. The J gene is TRBJ2-1, the V gene TRBV7-3; 8 bases line up with TRBD1. The germline CDR1 and CDR2 sequences are SGHTA and FQGTGA. Germline trimming cut 3 bases from V and 2 bases from J; bases unmatched to any gene: 3. CDR3 length equals 15 residues. CDR3 DNA: TGTGCCAGCAGCTTCGACAGGGGAACCTACAATGAGCAGTTCTTC. Its protein is CASSFDRGTYNEQFF.

The chain combines TRBV24-1 with TRBJ2-5; D is ambiguous. Trimming shortened V by 0 bases and J by 7 bases, and 14 bases separated the two germline ends. This CDR3 contains 15 residues. Germline V gene lookup returns CDR1 KGHDR and CDR2 SFDVKD. The CDR3 coding sequence is TGTGCCACCAGTGATTTGGGCGACCCTAGAGGGACCCAGTACTTC. Translation: CATSDLGDPRGTQYF.

This chain uses TRBV5-1 with TRBJ2-2; 10 nucleotides agree with TRBD2. Germline loops: CDR1 SGHRS, CDR2 YFSETQ. V shed 3 bases and J 6 bases; nucleotides not matched to a gene: 5. The CDR3 has 15 amino acids. CDR3 protein: CASSWIAGGSGELFF. CDR3 DNA sequence: TGCGCCAGCAGCTGGATAGCGGGAGGATCCGGGGAGCTGTTTTTT.

The chain joins TRBV2 to TRBJ2-4, with D possibly matching TRBD1 (6 bases). Trimming stripped 6 bases from V and 0 bases from J, with 12 bases between. CDR1 and CDR2 (germline): SNHLY, FYNNEI. This CDR3 region has 15 residues. The CDR3 region is CASRIQGIAKNIQYF. The DNA for the CDR3 is TGTGCCAGCAGGATACAGGGAATAGCCAAAAACATTCAGTACTTC.

This sequence joins TRBV5-6 and TRBJ2-2, with D hard to call. V lost 0 bases and J lost 2, with 8 bases in between. The CDR3 totals 15 residues. Germline CDR1 is SGHDT and CDR2 is YYEEEE. The chain's CDR3 is CASSLVLSNTGELFF. DNA for the CDR3: TGTGCCAGCAGCTTGGTTCTTTCTAACACCGGGGAGCTGTTTTTT. The full variable domain, with the rest looked up from reference TRBV5-6 and TRBJ2-2, is DAGVTQSPTHLIKTRGQQVTLRCSPKSGHDTVSWYQQALGQGPQFIFQYYEEEERQRGNFPDRFSGHQFPNYSSELNVNALLLGDSALYLCASSLVLSNTGELFFGEGSRLTVL.

The chain employs TRBV10-3 and TRBJ1-2, with 12 bases lining up with TRBD1. Germline lookup yields CDR1 ENHRY and CDR2 SYGVKD. J was trimmed by 4 bases and V by 2 bases; bases with no gene match: 5. This CDR3 is 16 amino acids long. CDR3 protein: CAISEGTGGTSYGYTF. The CDR3 coding sequence is TGTGCCATCAGTGAGGGGACAGGGGGCACTTCCTATGGCTACACCTTC.

The chain carries TRBV7-9 and TRBJ2-3, with D hard to call. The CDR3 consists of 14 residues. Germline V gene data show CDR1 as SEHNR and CDR2 as FQNEAQ (reference sequence). The ends were cut back, 4 bases at V and 5 bases at J, with 13 bases in the middle. CDR3 in DNA: TGTGCCAGCAGCTACCGACTCCCGGTAGATACGCAGTATTTT. Residues: CASSYRLPVDTQYF.

About this clone: Other DNA sequences in the sample encode the same CDR3. The rearrangement joins TRBV28 to TRBJ2-2; maybe TRBD1 (6 bases). The CDR3 is 15 residues long. V lost 3 bases and J lost 4, with 12 bases in between. Germline assignment: CDR1 MDHEN and CDR2 SYDVKM. The CDR3 nucleotides read TGTGCCAGCAGTTTTCCAGGGGCGCTCACCGGGGAGCTGTTTTTT. Amino acids: CASSFPGALTGELFF.

A single count supports this clone. V gene TRBV5-1 combines with J gene TRBJ2-3; weak D call: TRBD2 (5 bases). V lost 2 bases and J 1 base, leaving 14 bases between the germline ends. Germline V gene lookup returns CDR1 SGHRS and CDR2 YFSETQ. This CDR3 contains 16 residues. CDR3 nucleotide sequence: TGCGCCAGCAGCTTCGGCCCAGCGGAGGGCACAGATACGCAGTATTTT. Its protein is CASSFGPAEGTDTQYF.

The rearrangement joins TRBV14 to TRBJ2-1, with 10 nucleotides matching TRBD2. The CDR3 totals 14 residues. The V segment lost 4 bases and the J segment 4 bases; nucleotides outside the gene matches: 1. Germline-derived CDR1 and CDR2 are SGHDN and FVKESK. CDR3 DNA sequence: TGTGCCAGCAGCCGGACTAGCGGATACAATGAGCAGTTCTTC. Translating gives CASSRTSGYNEQFF.

The chain uses TRBV19 and TRBJ2-1; TRBD2 matches 14 bases. With V trimmed by 3 bases and J by 5 bases, 6 bases remained unmatched. The CDR3 spans 17 residues. The germline CDR1 and CDR2 sequences are LNHDA and SQIVND (reference sequence). The CDR3, as DNA: TGTGCCAGTAGTATGGGACTAGCGGGAGCCCCGAACAATGAGCAGTTCTTC. This gives the protein CASSMGLAGAPNNEQFF.

The rearrangement links TRBV5-1 to TRBJ2-7, with 13 nucleotides matching TRBD2. This CDR3 has 14 amino acids. Germline V gives CDR1 SGHRS, CDR2 YFSETQ. Trimming took 2 bases from V and 5 from J; bases not matched to a gene: 1. This CDR3 is CASSLLAGGDEQYF. The CDR3 DNA follows: TGCGCCAGCAGCTTACTAGCGGGAGGGGACGAGCAGTACTTC.

The chain links TRBV7-9 to TRBJ2-5, with D possibly TRBD2 on 5 matching bases. The ends were cut back, 5 bases at V and 5 bases at J, with 15 bases in the middle. This CDR3 has 14 amino acids. Germline CDR1 is SEHNR and CDR2 is FQNEAQ (reference sequence). CDR3 residues: CASSPGTAAETQYF. The CDR3 region has the DNA TGTGCCAGCAGCCCCGGCACAGCGGCGGAGACCCAGTACTTC.

This clone was detected only once. The chain recombines TRBV6-2 or TRBV6-3 with TRBJ1-1, with TRBD1 matching over 8 bases. This CDR3 comprises 14 residues. J was trimmed by 5 bases and V by 5 bases; bases with no gene match: 7. Germline V lookup: CDR1 MNHEY, CDR2 SVGEGT. Here the CDR3 reads CASSRDRMVTEAFF. The CDR3 coding sequence is TGTGCCAGCAGTCGGGACAGGATGGTAACTGAAGCTTTCTTT.

V is TRBV19 and J is TRBJ1-5; TRBD1 might be the D (5 bases). The CDR3 extends over 15 amino acids. V was pared by 6 bases and J by 5 bases, with 17 bases between. Per the germline V gene, CDR1 is LNHDA and CDR2 is SQIVND (reference sequence). CDR3 DNA sequence: TGTGCCAGTAGAACCGGGGGGGTGGGGTATCAGCCCCAGCATTTT. This codes for CASRTGGVGYQPQHF. The complete variable domain, with remaining parts taken from reference TRBV19 and TRBJ1-5, reads DGGITQSPKYLFRKEGQNVTLSCEQNLNHDAMYWYRQDPGQGLRLIYYSQIVNDFQKGDIAEGYSVSREKKESFPLTVTSAQKNPTAFYLCASRTGGVGYQPQHFGDGTRLSIL.

The CDR3 region is CASRRGTSGDYIQYF. Written as DNA, the CDR3 is TGTGCCAGCAGGAGGGGGACTAGCGGGGACTACATTCAGTACTTC. The chain uses TRBV27 and TRBJ2-4, with 13 nucleotides matching TRBD2. J was trimmed by 8 bases and V by 6 bases; bases with no gene match: 7. Looked up from germline, CDR1 is MNHEY and CDR2 is SMNVEV (reference sequence). This CDR3 has 15 amino acids.

This sequence joins TRBV4-2 and TRBJ1-1; D is perhaps TRBD1 (6 bases). The CDR3 is 16 amino acids. The V end was cut by 1 base, the J end by 3 bases, with 15 bases between. Germline loops: CDR1 LGHNA, CDR2 YNFKEQ. CDR3 nucleotides: TGTGCCAGCAGCCAAGTACAGGGTGGTGGGGACACTGAAGCTTTCTTT. Translating it yields CASSQVQGGGDTEAFF.

J is TRBJ1-4 and V is TRBV7-9; D is uncertain. CDR1 is SEHNR and CDR2 is FQNEAQ in the germline V gene (reference sequence). This CDR3 comprises 13 residues. V lost 8 bases to trimming and J lost 4 bases, with 11 bases between them. CDR3 sequence: CASEATFNEKLFF. CDR3 nucleotide sequence: TGTGCCAGCGAAGCCACTTTTAATGAAAAACTGTTTTTT.

This chain uses TRBV25-1 with TRBJ2-7; a weak D match, TRBD2 (6 bases). The V end was cut by 5 bases, the J end by 2 bases, with 10 bases between. Germline V CDR1 and CDR2: MGHDK, SYGVNS. The CDR3 totals 13 residues. CDR3 amino acids: CASSWPGAYEQYF. In DNA, the CDR3 is TGTGCCAGCAGTTGGCCGGGGGCCTACGAGCAGTACTTC.

V is TRBV6-5 and J is TRBJ1-6; no definite D call. The CDR3 consists of 14 residues. The V end lost 10 bases, the J end lost 7 bases, and 17 bases lay between the germline ends. CDR1 and CDR2 (germline): MNHEY, SVGAGI. The CDR3 region has the DNA TGTGCCATTGCTTCGAGGAATCGGAATTCACCCCTCCACTTT. Amino acids: CAIASRNRNSPLHF.

The chain combines TRBV7-9 with TRBJ1-3; D remains unclear. Germline values: CDR1 SEHNR, CDR2 FQNEAQ (reference sequence). The CDR3 is made up of 15 amino acids. Trimming left V 0 bases short and J 2 bases short, with 8 bases between. DNA of the CDR3: TGTGCCAGCAGCTTAGCCGCGCATCCTGGAAACACCATATATTTT. The encoded protein is CASSLAAHPGNTIYF.

The chain couples TRBV30 to TRBJ2-7; possibly TRBD2 for D (5 bases). V dropped 0 bases and J dropped 7 bases, with 19 bases sitting between them. The CDR3 loop spans 15 amino acids. Per germline, CDR1 GTSNPN and CDR2 SVGIG (reference sequence). The CDR3 is CAWSVNTASSGEQYF. In DNA form, the CDR3 reads TGTGCCTGGAGTGTAAACACCGCCTCGTCGGGGGAGCAGTACTTC.